This T cell receptor beta chain was recorded in a study of neurological immune-mediated disorders. PBMCs stored at -80 C, 2 million in total, were the source of the unsorted libraries. Over 190 million TCR-beta sequences from 15-18 subjects came from every sequencing run. TCRdb independently ran MiXCR on the 5' RACE reads; one entry per CDR3 protein. The table shows roughly 50,000 distinct CDR3 sequences, with about 23% occurring only once. Trimming removed 2 bases from V and 5 bases from J, with 9 bases in between. Germline V CDR1 and CDR2: SGHTA, FQGNSA. The CDR3 runs to 13 residues. The source is a woman in her 70s in good health. The J gene is TRBJ1-2, the V gene TRBV7-2; the D is unclear. Material: PBMCs. Here the CDR3 reads CASSLQFGYGYTF. The CDR3 DNA sequence: TGTGCCAGCAGCTTACAGTTTGGGTATGGCTACACCTTC.